The clone carrying this TCR beta chain was seen many times. Compared with germline, one end of the junction differs, possibly owing to a read error. Ahead of thyroid surgery, no patient had received treatment of any kind. TCRdb reassembled clones from the PCR reads with MiXCR. Of approximately 90,000 clones in the sample, 9.5% to 15% are singletons; the top ten hold approximately 11%. Germline CDR1 and CDR2: LGHDT and YNNKEL (reference sequence). CDR3 length equals 13 residues. The sample originates from a study of metastatic and nonmetastatic thyroid tumors. The receptor was derived from a female donor with papillary thyroid cancer or a benign thyroid nodule (not recorded which). Some clones in this sample may be carry-over from other donors' samples. The chain combines TRBV3-1 with TRBJ1-1, with TRBD1 identical over 7 bases. Sequencing was carried out using blood. The chain's CDR3 is CASSHDTRRDSTF. The CDR3 DNA reads as TGTGCCAGCAGCCACGACACTAGAAGGGACAGCACATTT.